The rows below give T cell receptor beta chains drawn from one sample of a study of blood T cell repertoires in COVID-19. Libraries were prepared by immunoSEQ multiplex PCR; TCRdb keeps only in-frame clonotypes and omits some of them. Among about 40,000 clones listed, about 90% were seen once. The sequencing sample was made of peripheral blood. The receptor set was obtained from a woman between 25 and 40 years old in a cohort sampled during active COVID-19. Both conserved end residues are part of each CDR3. The D gene is left open where the match is weak. Not every row has a clone size; where given, it reads once, few, many or a size class.

CDR3nt | CDR3aa | v_gene | d_gene | j_gene | abundance
TGTGCCAGTAGTATGGTGTCTAGCGGCCGCACAGATACGCAGTATTTT | CASSMVSSGRTDTQYF | TRBV19 | TRBD2 | TRBJ2-3 | -
TGTGCCAGCTCACAATTAAGATCGGACAGGGAGGGCGAGCAGTACTTC | CASSQLRSDREGEQYF | TRBV18 | - | TRBJ2-7 | once
TGTGCCAGTAGTATAGGACAGGGTCTGCGGAATGAGCAGTTCTTC | CASSIGQGLRNEQFF | TRBV19 | TRBD1 | TRBJ2-1 | -
TGTGCCAGCAGTGAAGCGCTTCTGGGACAGTCAAATGAAAAACTGTTTTTT | CASSEALLGQSNEKLFF | TRBV2 | TRBD1 | TRBJ1-4 | -
TGTGCCAGCAGCCCCGACAGGGCTGGTACTGAAGCTTTCTTT | CASSPDRAGTEAFF | TRBV2 | TRBD1 | TRBJ1-1 | -
TGTGCCAGCAGCCCCCCAAGCGGACAGAAGCTTGAAGCTTTCTTT | CASSPPSGQKLEAFF | TRBV11-1 | - | TRBJ1-1 | -
TGTGCCAGCAGCCCAAAAAGTGGGCTAGCGGGAGGGCTCTTCAATGAGCAGTTCTTC | CASSPKSGLAGGLFNEQFF | TRBV9 | TRBD2 | TRBJ2-1 | -
TGTGCCAGCAGCTATGACCTCTGGGGGGACACTGAAGCTTTCTTT | CASSYDLWGDTEAFF | TRBV6-5 | - | TRBJ1-1 | -
TGTGCCAGCAACAGGGGACATAGCAATCAGCCCCAGCATTTT | CASNRGHSNQPQHF | TRBV6-5 | TRBD1 | TRBJ1-5 | -
TGCGCCAGCAGTGACCGAGACAGGGTCCCCCCCTACGAGCAGTACTTC | CASSDRDRVPPYEQYF | TRBV10-1 | TRBD1 | TRBJ2-7 | -
TGTGCCAGCAGTCATTATCCAGGGGGCTACGAGCAGTACTTC | CASSHYPGGYEQYF | TRBV6-2/TRBV6-3 | TRBD1 | TRBJ2-7 | -
TGTGCCAGCAGCCCTGGTGGTAGCGGGAAATCCTACGAGCAGTACTTC | CASSPGGSGKSYEQYF | TRBV13 | TRBD2 | TRBJ2-7 | -
TGTGCCAGCAGCTCGGAACTAGCGGTCCCCTACGAGCAGTACTTC | CASSSELAVPYEQYF | TRBV11-3 | TRBD2 | TRBJ2-7 | -
TGTGCCAGCACCTCTTACGGTGAAAAACTGTTTTTT | CASTSYGEKLFF | TRBV7-9 | - | TRBJ1-4 | -
TGTGCCACCAGTGATTCCAGCGGGATACTTTACAATGAGCAGTTCTTC | CATSDSSGILYNEQFF | TRBV24-1 | TRBD2 | TRBJ2-1 | -
TGCAGCGTGTCCTTCTCTGGAAACACCATATATTTT | CSVSFSGNTIYF | TRBV29-1 | - | TRBJ1-3 | -
TGTGCCAGCAGCTTAAGTCAGGCCGCTCCTTCCCTCCACTTT | CASSLSQAAPSLHF | TRBV11-3 | - | TRBJ1-6 | -
TGTGCCTGGAGTGGACAGGGGACCGGGGCCAACGTCCTGACTTTC | CAWSGQGTGANVLTF | TRBV30 | TRBD1 | TRBJ2-6 | -
TGCGCCAGCAGCCAAGATAAACTAGCGGGAGCTCAGGAGCAGTTCTTC | CASSQDKLAGAQEQFF | TRBV4-1 | TRBD2 | TRBJ2-1 | -
TGTGCCAGCACCATAGGGAGGCTAGCGGGAGGGTTCTACGAGCAGTACTTC | CASTIGRLAGGFYEQYF | TRBV5-6 | TRBD2 | TRBJ2-7 | -
TGTGCCATCAGTGAGCCGGGGTTAGCGGGAGTAGCCACCGGGGAGCTGTTTTTT | CAISEPGLAGVATGELFF | TRBV10-3 | TRBD2 | TRBJ2-2 | once
TGTGCCACCAGTTGGGGACAGAACACTGAAGCTTTCTTT | CATSWGQNTEAFF | TRBV15 | - | TRBJ1-1 | once
TGTGCCAGCAGTGCGGGGACAGGACTGGGCTATGGCTACACCTTC | CASSAGTGLGYGYTF | TRBV2 | TRBD1 | TRBJ1-2 | -
TGTGCCTGGAGCGTCTGGGCTCCGAAAGGGACCCAGTACTTC | CAWSVWAPKGTQYF | TRBV30 | - | TRBJ2-5 | -
TGTGCCAGCAGCTCCATTCGACAGACTGAAGCTTTCTTT | CASSSIRQTEAFF | TRBV11-3 | - | TRBJ1-1 | -
TGTGCCAGCTCACCCCCCTTCGGGACAGGGGGCTCTTGGGATGAAAAACTGTTTTTT | CASSPPFGTGGSWDEKLFF | TRBV18 | TRBD1 | TRBJ1-4 | -
TGTGCCAGCAGTCCTTGGGGGGTAGAACTGTTTTTT | CASSPWGVELFF | TRBV12-3/TRBV12-4 | - | TRBJ1-4 | once
TGTGCCAGCAGCCCTAGCGGGGGGAGCTCCTACGAGCAGTACTTC | CASSPSGGSSYEQYF | TRBV11-3 | TRBD2 | TRBJ2-7 | -
TGTGCCAGCAGCCTCGGGAGGGCCATAGCCGAGCAGTACTTC | CASSLGRAIAEQYF | TRBV5-6 | TRBD2 | TRBJ2-7 | -
TGTGCCAGCAGCTTCCTGGGACAGGGAGGCAATTCACCCCTCCACTTT | CASSFLGQGGNSPLHF | TRBV7-2 | TRBD1 | TRBJ1-6 | -
TGCAGCGTTGAAGATAGGGGGACAGGGGATGGCTACACCTTC | CSVEDRGTGDGYTF | TRBV29-1 | TRBD1 | TRBJ1-2 | -
TGTGCCAGTGGAAGGACTATTGGAGAAACCTACGAGCAGTACTTC | CASGRTIGETYEQYF | TRBV19 | - | TRBJ2-7 | -
TGTGCCAGCAGCCAAGTAGCCGGGACTAATGAAAAACTGTTTTTT | CASSQVAGTNEKLFF | TRBV4-2 | - | TRBJ1-4 | -
TGCGCCAGCACAAGCGGGGGTGGAGGTCAATCCTACAATGAGCAGTTCTTC | CASTSGGGGQSYNEQFF | TRBV5-1 | TRBD2 | TRBJ2-1 | once
TGTGCCAGCAGTTTATCCTCGGGAGCTAGGAACGAGCAGTACTTC | CASSLSSGARNEQYF | TRBV28 | - | TRBJ2-7 | -
TGTGCCAGCAGTCCCCGGACAGGGTCCTACGAGCAGTACTTC | CASSPRTGSYEQYF | TRBV6-5 | TRBD1 | TRBJ2-7 | few
TGTGCCAGTAGTATGGGCAGGATGAACACCGGGGAGCTGTTTTTT | CASSMGRMNTGELFF | TRBV19 | - | TRBJ2-2 | few
TGTGCCAGCAGATACCGGGTTAGCGGGAGGGCCGACGTCTACGAGCAGTACTTC | CASRYRVSGRADVYEQYF | TRBV28 | TRBD2 | TRBJ2-7 | -
TGTGCCAGCAGTCTCATGACAGCCACAGATACGCAGTATTTT | CASSLMTATDTQYF | TRBV27 | - | TRBJ2-3 | -
TGCGCCAGCAGCCAGTTCGCGGGAGCCCACGAGCAGTACTTC | CASSQFAGAHEQYF | TRBV4-1 | TRBD2 | TRBJ2-7 | once
TGCGCCAGCCCCCCGACAGCGAACACTGAAGCTTTCTTT | CASPPTANTEAFF | TRBV23-1 | - | TRBJ1-1 | -
TGTGCCACCAGTGACCCGGGACTAGCGGGAGGTTGGGCGGCGGATACGCAGTATTTT | CATSDPGLAGGWAADTQYF | TRBV24-1 | TRBD2 | TRBJ2-3 | once
TGTGCCAGCAGTGAAACGGGGGGCGCATACAATGAGCAGTTCTTC | CASSETGGAYNEQFF | TRBV6-1 | - | TRBJ2-1 | few
TGTGCCAGCAGGTTTACCGGGACAGGGGGCTACGAGCAGTACTTC | CASRFTGTGGYEQYF | TRBV7-8 | TRBD1 | TRBJ2-7 | -
TGTGCCGGAGGGGGCGGCCGACTACGCGAGCAGTACTTC | CAGGGGRLREQYF | TRBV9 | - | TRBJ2-7 | -
TGTGCCAGCAGCCCCCGGGACAGGGATTGGTCTGGAAACACCATATATTTT | CASSPRDRDWSGNTIYF | TRBV4-2 | TRBD1 | TRBJ1-3 | -
TGTGCCAGCAGTGAAGCGAGAAGGGGACAGTCCTCGTGGAAACTGTTTTTT | CASSEARRGQSSWKLFF | TRBV6-1 | TRBD1 | TRBJ1-4 | -
TGTGCCAGCAGCCAAGCCCCCCTCGAGCAGTACTTC | CASSQAPLEQYF | TRBV14 | - | TRBJ2-7 | -
TGCGCCAGCAGCTCGGGGACAGGATACTACGAGCAGTACTTC | CASSSGTGYYEQYF | TRBV5-1 | TRBD1 | TRBJ2-7 | -
TGTGCCAGCAGCTTAGTATTGGTCGTGGCTAGCGGGGAGCAGTTCTTC | CASSLVLVVASGEQFF | TRBV7-9 | TRBD2 | TRBJ2-1 | -
TGCGCCAGCAGCTTGGTTGGGGGACTCATCTCTGGGGCCAACGTCCTGACTTTC | CASSLVGGLISGANVLTF | TRBV5-1 | - | TRBJ2-6 | -
TGTGCCAGCAGTGAAAGCGGCCGGAACTATGGCTACACCTTC | CASSESGRNYGYTF | TRBV6-1 | - | TRBJ1-2 | -
TGTGCCAGCAGCGCAGACAGATATACCTACGAGCAGTACTTC | CASSADRYTYEQYF | TRBV11-2 | - | TRBJ2-7 | -
TGTGCCAGCAGTGAAAGGGGTCACTATGGCTACACCTTC | CASSERGHYGYTF | TRBV6-1 | - | TRBJ1-2 | -
TGTGCCAGCAGCGATAGCGGGAGGCCCTACAATGAGCAGTTCTTC | CASSDSGRPYNEQFF | TRBV9 | TRBD2 | TRBJ2-1 | -
TGCAGCGCTGGACTAGCGGGAGGAGTCGAGCAGTACTTC | CSAGLAGGVEQYF | TRBV29-1 | TRBD2 | TRBJ2-7 | -
TGTGCCAGCAGCTTAAGGGCTAGCTATGGGGCCAACGTCCTGACTTTC | CASSLRASYGANVLTF | TRBV7-2 | - | TRBJ2-6 | -